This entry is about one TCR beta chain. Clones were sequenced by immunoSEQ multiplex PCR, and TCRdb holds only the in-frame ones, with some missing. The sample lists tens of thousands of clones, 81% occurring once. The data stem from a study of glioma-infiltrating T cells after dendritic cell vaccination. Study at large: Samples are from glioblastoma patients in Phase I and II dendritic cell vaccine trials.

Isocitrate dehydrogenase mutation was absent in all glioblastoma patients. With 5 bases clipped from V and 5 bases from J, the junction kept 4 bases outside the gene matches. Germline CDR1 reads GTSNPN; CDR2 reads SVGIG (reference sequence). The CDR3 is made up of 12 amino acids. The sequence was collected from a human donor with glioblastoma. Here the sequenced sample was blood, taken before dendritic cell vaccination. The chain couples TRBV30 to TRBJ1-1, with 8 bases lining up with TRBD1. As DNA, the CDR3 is TGTGCCTGGGGACAGGGAAATACTGAAGCTTTCTTT. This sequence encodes CAWGQGNTEAFF. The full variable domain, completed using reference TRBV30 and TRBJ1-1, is SQTIHQWPATLVQPVGSPLSLECTVEGTSNPNLYWYRQAAGRGLQLLFYSVGIGQISSEVPQNLSASRPQDRQFILSSKKLLLSDSGFYLCAWGQGNTEAFFGQGTRLTVV.